A selection of T cell receptor beta chains follows, all from one sample in a study of T cell responses to AZD1222 COVID-19 vaccine. Data came from immunoSEQ multiplex PCR; TCRdb stores just in-frame clones and leaves some out. Of 250,000 to 300,000 clones in the sample, about 94% were seen once. Here the sequenced sample was peripheral blood, taken 28 days after the second AZD1222 dose. Receptors originate from an adult who received the AZD1222 COVID-19 vaccine. Both conserved end residues are part of each CDR3. Each record gives: J gene, clone size, D gene, V gene, CDR3 protein, CDR3 DNA. D genes are given only for firm matches. Size tells how often a clone was seen (once, few, many) or the class of an expanded clone, and some rows leave it out.

TRBJ1-6,NA,TRBD1,TRBV28,CASSPPGQGRLSSPLHF,TGTGCCAGCAGCCCTCCGGGACAGGGTCGGTTAAGTTCACCCCTCCACTTT
TRBJ2-3,NA,NA,TRBV27,CASRRTDTQYF,TGTGCCAGCAGACGCACAGATACGCAGTATTTT
TRBJ1-1,NA,NA,TRBV6-5,CASSARGIYTEAFF,TGTGCCAGCAGCGCCAGAGGTATTTACACTGAAGCTTTCTTT
TRBJ2-7,NA,NA,TRBV28,CASSPPGPRSYEQYF,TGTGCCAGCAGTCCCCCCGGGCCCCGCTCCTACGAGCAGTACTTC
TRBJ2-2,NA,NA,TRBV6-5,CASTTGTGKAGELFF,TGTGCCAGCACTACCGGGACGGGCAAGGCCGGGGAGCTGTTTTTT
TRBJ2-3,NA,NA,TRBV29-1,CSVATGAPTDTQYF,TGCAGCGTGGCCACGGGGGCTCCCACAGATACGCAGTATTTT
TRBJ1-1,NA,NA,TRBV5-1,CASSLRGLGVAFF,TGCGCCAGCAGCTTGCGGGGGCTGGGGGTAGCTTTCTTT
TRBJ1-1,once,NA,TRBV5-1,CASSLTGRLDEAFF,TGCGCCAGCAGCTTGACAGGGCGCTTAGATGAAGCTTTCTTT
TRBJ1-1,NA,TRBD1,TRBV15,CATSPDREVTEAFF,TGTGCCACCAGCCCGGACAGGGAGGTAACTGAAGCTTTCTTT
TRBJ1-3,NA,NA,TRBV3-1/TRBV3-2,CASSHVRGARGNTIYF,TGTGCCAGCAGCCATGTACGGGGGGCGAGGGGAAACACCATATATTTT
TRBJ1-1,once,NA,TRBV15,CAASRGGTYSLNTEAFF,TGTGCCGCCAGCAGGGGCGGGACCTACTCTTTGAACACTGAAGCTTTCTTT
TRBJ2-6,NA,TRBD1,TRBV11-2,CASSRQGVGANVLTF,TGTGCCAGCAGCCGTCAGGGGGTTGGGGCCAACGTCCTGACTTTC
TRBJ1-1,NA,NA,TRBV5-1,CASSLDPGGSNTEAFF,TGCGCCAGCAGCTTAGATCCGGGGGGCTCGAACACTGAAGCTTTCTTT
TRBJ2-7,NA,NA,TRBV27,CASSSLQGLGEQYF,TGTGCCAGCAGTTCCCTGCAGGGGCTAGGCGAGCAGTACTTC
TRBJ1-1,NA,NA,TRBV27,CASSLRRGTEAFF,TGTGCCAGCAGTTTGCGAAGGGGGACTGAAGCTTTCTTT
TRBJ1-1,NA,TRBD1,TRBV28,CASSLRQGTEAFF,TGTGCCAGCAGTTTAAGACAGGGGACTGAAGCTTTCTTT
TRBJ2-7,NA,NA,TRBV3-1/TRBV3-2,CASSQTGGIYEQYF,TGTGCCAGCAGCCAGACAGGAGGTATATACGAGCAGTACTTC
TRBJ1-4,NA,NA,TRBV2,CASILGNTPNEKLFF,TGTGCCAGCATCTTGGGGAACACCCCTAATGAAAAACTGTTTTTT
TRBJ1-1,NA,NA,TRBV19,CASSKTLEGEAFF,TGTGCCAGTAGTAAGACCCTCGAGGGTGAAGCTTTCTTT
TRBJ2-1,NA,NA,TRBV27,CASSLSPGYEQFF,TGTGCCAGCAGTTTAAGCCCTGGATATGAGCAGTTCTTC
TRBJ2-4,NA,TRBD1,TRBV5-1,CASSLRVRQGRTKNIQYF,TGCGCCAGCAGCTTGAGGGTGAGACAGGGGCGAACCAAAAACATTCAGTACTTC
TRBJ1-6,NA,NA,TRBV6-5,CASSYSGGGPLHF,TGTGCCAGCAGTTACTCGGGGGGGGGACCCCTCCACTTT
TRBJ1-2,NA,NA,TRBV7-9,CASSSQPPAYGYTF,TGTGCCAGCAGCTCCCAACCCCCCGCCTATGGCTACACCTTC
TRBJ2-1,NA,NA,TRBV7-2,CASSLAFSGENNEQFF,TGTGCCAGCAGCTTAGCGTTTAGCGGAGAAAACAATGAGCAGTTCTTC
TRBJ1-1,few,TRBD1,TRBV9,CASSTGTVPDTEAFF,TGTGCCAGCAGCACAGGGACAGTGCCCGACACTGAAGCTTTCTTT
TRBJ1-1,NA,NA,TRBV2,CASNGRLNTEAFF,TGTGCCAGCAATGGCAGATTGAACACTGAAGCTTTCTTT
TRBJ2-5,NA,NA,TRBV30,CAWASFGRETQYF,TGTGCCTGGGCGTCTTTTGGGCGCGAGACCCAGTACTTC
TRBJ1-1,NA,NA,TRBV12-3/TRBV12-4,CASSLGGAPEAFF,TGTGCCAGCAGTTTGGGAGGGGCACCAGAAGCTTTCTTT
TRBJ1-3,NA,TRBD1,TRBV9,CASSPRTGRFSGNTIYF,TGTGCCAGCAGCCCCCGGACAGGACGTTTCTCTGGAAACACCATATATTTT
TRBJ1-5,NA,TRBD1,TRBV19,CASSARGQYQPQHF,TGTGCCAGTAGTGCTAGGGGACAGTATCAGCCCCAGCATTTT
TRBJ2-5,NA,NA,TRBV10-3,CAISYSQETQYF,TGTGCCATCAGCTACTCTCAAGAGACCCAGTACTTC
TRBJ1-5,NA,NA,TRBV18,CASSPQGGSNQPQHF,TGTGCCAGCTCACCTCAGGGAGGGAGCAATCAGCCCCAGCATTTT
TRBJ1-2,NA,NA,TRBV5-6,CASSFGSGPNYGYTF,TGTGCCAGCAGCTTCGGATCAGGGCCTAACTATGGCTACACCTTC
TRBJ1-5,NA,NA,TRBV27,CASSFWGPNQPQHF,TGTGCCAGCAGTTTTTGGGGACCAAATCAGCCCCAGCATTTT
TRBJ2-3,few,NA,TRBV14,CASSPRQVLGVDTQYF,TGTGCCAGCAGCCCCCGACAAGTTCTAGGCGTAGATACGCAGTATTTT
TRBJ2-1,NA,TRBD2,TRBV5-8,CASSLVLAGANEQFF,TGTGCCAGCAGCTTGGTGCTAGCGGGGGCGAATGAGCAGTTCTTC
TRBJ1-3,NA,NA,TRBV21-1,CASSDGQGGRSGNTIYF,TGTGCCAGCAGCGACGGACAGGGAGGCCGCTCTGGAAACACCATATATTTT
TRBJ1-2,NA,TRBD1,TRBV30,CAWNLQGGIDGYTF,TGTGCCTGGAACCTACAGGGGGGAATTGATGGCTACACCTTC
TRBJ1-1,NA,TRBD1,TRBV4-2,CASSQDLTGGRNTEAFF,TGTGCCAGCAGCCAAGATCTGACAGGGGGCCGAAACACTGAAGCTTTCTTT
TRBJ1-1,NA,NA,TRBV2,CASSVEERINTEAFF,TGTGCCAGCAGTGTAGAGGAGCGGATAAACACTGAAGCTTTCTTT
TRBJ2-3,NA,TRBD2,TRBV19,CASSPLAARSTDTQYF,TGTGCCAGTAGCCCTCTAGCGGCCCGAAGCACAGATACGCAGTATTTT
TRBJ1-2,NA,NA,TRBV11-2,CASSLDHRALYGYTF,TGTGCCAGCAGCTTAGACCACAGGGCTCTCTATGGCTACACCTTC
TRBJ2-7,once,NA,TRBV5-6,CASSLTGYEQYF,TGTGCCAGCAGCTTGACTGGGTACGAGCAGTACTTC
TRBJ1-5,NA,NA,TRBV21-1,CASTAGTGGGQPQHF,TGTGCCAGCACCGCCGGGACAGGGGGCGGTCAGCCCCAGCATTTT
TRBJ2-7,NA,NA,TRBV18,CASSQSTSYEQYF,TGTGCCAGCTCACAGTCGACTAGCTACGAGCAGTACTTC